This T cell receptor (beta chain) was observed in a study of beta chain features in type 1 diabetes. For the study at large: Taken together, all samples contributed some 100 million examined sorted cells. Study-level points and caveats: TCRB CDR3s were moderately but significantly shorter in Type 1 diabetes patients in all four CD4+ subsets. Cells that show high TCR expression could be over-represented by cDNA sequencing.

This clone was found a few times. What it recognizes is unknown. Every single donor gave one heparinised blood draw, and these averaged roughly 120 mL. Over 95% purity was reached by all sorted populations. Since all of the isolated RNA was reverse transcribed, expressed TCRB transcripts were what got sequenced. Clones were sequenced by immunoSEQ multiplex PCR, and TCRdb holds only the in-frame ones, with some missing. The repertoire includes around 180,000 clones, over 6% of them detected once, and around 0.5% sits in the top ten. This sequence originates from a man aged 18 to 29 with type 1 diabetes. Sequencing was performed on central memory CD4+ T cells from blood.

CDR3 DNA: TGTGCCAGCGTGAAGGCCCAGGGGTATGGCTACACCTTC. Residues: CASVKAQGYGYTF. The V and J genes are TRBV6-5 and TRBJ1-2, with a tentative D call TRBD1 (6 bases). Trimming removed 8 bases at V and 5 bases at J, with 15 bases between. The CDR3 extends over 13 amino acids. Germline V gene data show CDR1 as MNHEY and CDR2 as SVGAGI.